These T cell receptor beta chains were read from a single sample in a study of shared clonotypes between healthy human individuals. The assay was immunoSEQ multiplex PCR, and TCRdb's table has in-frame clones only and misses some. The sample yields about 2.1 million clones, 80% to 95% seen once. The specimen was naive CD8+ T cells from PBMCs. Receptors originate from a young man in good health. Some clones in this sample may be carry-over from other donors' samples. CDR3s leave out the opening cysteine and the closing phenylalanine or tryptophan.

j_call v_call cdr3_aa
TRBJ1-1 TRBV27 ASSSGGYNTEAF
TRBJ2-1 TRBV19 ASSIATSGYNEQF
TRBJ2-3 TRBV9 ASSAGTSHLLTDTQY
TRBJ2-1 TRBV4-1 ASSRGRNAGLPYNEQF
TRBJ1-1 TRBV7-2 LGGTTEAF
TRBJ2-7 TRBV18 ASSLYDGVGEQY
TRBJ2-7 TRBV5-1 ASSLRSTYEQY
TRBJ2-7 TRBV29-1 SVGGGTYEQY
TRBJ1-1 TRBV9 ASSAGTGGHTEAF
TRBJ1-1 TRBV28 ASSLRGRDTEAF
TRBJ2-1 TRBV11-2 ASSVRTSGTLWDEQF